The 26 T cell receptor beta chains in this list originate from one sample, sequenced in a study of cytomegalovirus exposure and HLA in healthy donors (dated by TCRdb to between 2016 and 2019). The library was generated by the immunoSEQ multiplex PCR assay. TCRdb provides this immuneACCESS table in a form limited to in-frame rearrangements. Some clones are lacking; in checked studies, under half of them reflect an unresolved V gene, and why the rest are absent is not known. Recorded for this sample are over 100,000 clones; about 90% of them occurred a single time. About 2% of the sample is taken by the ten largest. The sequenced sample consisted of PBMCs. The source is a woman aged 18-29 years in good health and CMV-seronegative.

The rearrangement links TRBV11-3 to TRBJ1-1; D is unclear. CDR3 size: 13 residues. The germline V gene encodes CDR1 SGHNT and CDR2 YENEEA. The V gene lost 1 base and the J gene lost 5 bases, with 8 bases spanning the gap. The CDR3 loop is CASSLAGQTEAFF. Here the CDR3 DNA reads TGTGCCAGCAGCTTAGCAGGTCAAACTGAAGCTTTCTTT.

The chain uses TRBV18 and TRBJ1-1; D is unclear. The CDR3 extends over 13 amino acids. Germline CDR1 KGHSH, CDR2 LQKENI. The V and J ends lost 3 bases and 6 bases respectively, with 11 bases between them. CDR3 sequence reads: CASSPRDRSEAFF. The CDR3 coding sequence is TGTGCCAGCTCACCGAGGGATCGGTCTGAAGCTTTCTTT.

This sequence joins TRBV28 and TRBJ2-7, with D possibly matching TRBD2 (6 bases). Trimming shortened V by 2 bases and J by 4 bases, and 24 bases separated the two germline ends. The CDR3 consists of 18 residues. Germline V gives CDR1 MDHEN, CDR2 SYDVKM. The CDR3: CASSLNRERARITYEQYF. CDR3 in DNA: TGTGCCAGCAGTTTAAATCGGGAGCGGGCCCGGATAACTTACGAGCAGTACTTC.

V and J are TRBV29-1 and TRBJ2-1, with TRBD2 as a possible D gene (5 bases). Between the trimmed V and J ends, which lost 4 bases and 9 bases, there was a span of 22 bases. The CDR3 sequence is 15 residues long. CDR1 is SQVTM, CDR2 ANQGSEA, per germline. The CDR3 here is CSVVFRLAASIEQFF. The DNA of the CDR3 is TGCAGCGTTGTTTTCCGTCTAGCTGCCTCCATTGAGCAGTTCTTC.

The CDR3 region is CASSVGLATEQFF. CDR3 nucleotides: TGTGCCAGCAGCGTAGGGCTAGCGACTGAGCAGTTCTTC. The rearrangement links TRBV9 to TRBJ2-1, with D possibly matching TRBD2 (6 bases). This CDR3 has 13 amino acids. V was pared by 0 bases and J by 9 bases, with 10 bases between. Germline CDR1 SGDLS, CDR2 YYNGEE. Full variable domain (outside the CDR3, taken from reference TRBV9 and TRBJ2-1): DSGVTQTPKHLITATGQRVTLRCSPRSGDLSVYWYQQSLDQGLQFLIQYYNGEERAKGNILERFSAQQFPDLHSELNLSSLELGDSALYFCASSVGLATEQFFGPGTRLTVL.

V is TRBV6-1 and J is TRBJ1-4, with a tentative D call TRBD1 (6 bases). The V end was cut by 2 bases, the J end by 10 bases, with 14 bases between. Germline V gene data show CDR1 as MNHNS and CDR2 as SASEGT. The CDR3 loop spans 14 amino acids. For the CDR3, the DNA is TGTGCCAGCAGTGAATATACAGGGAACCGAAAACTGTTTTTT. Translating gives CASSEYTGNRKLFF.

The V call is TRBV5-1, the J call TRBJ2-7, with a weak D call TRBD2 (7 bases). This CDR3 is built from 13 residues. V was shortened by 1 base and J by 6 bases, with 11 bases between the two germline ends. Germline V gene sequence: CDR1 SGHRS, CDR2 YFSETQ. As DNA, the CDR3 is TGCGCCAGCAGCTTGAGGGGGGGAGGCGAGCAGTACTTC. It yields the protein CASSLRGGGEQYF.

As to this clone: One end of the junction varies from germline; a read error may be responsible. The rearrangement links TRBV5-6 to TRBJ2-5, with 7 bases matching TRBD1. The CDR3 spans 12 residues. The germline gives CDR1 SGHDT, CDR2 YYEEEE. The CDR3 loop is CASSLGTGVGDF. CDR3 sequence (DNA): TGTGCCAGCAGCTTGGGAACAGGGGTGGGGGACTTC.

This clone was seen a few times. The genes are TRBV9 and TRBJ2-1; 7 bases fit TRBD2. The CDR3 contains 15 residues. The junction had 7 bases not matched to a gene; V was cut back by 3 bases and J by 4 bases. Germline CDR1 and CDR2: SGDLS and YYNGEE. The CDR3 nucleotides read TGTGCCAGCAGCGGACGGGACTACGAATACAATGAGCAGTTCTTC. It yields the protein CASSGRDYEYNEQFF.

The chain is built from TRBV11-2 and TRBJ2-7; 7 bases line up with TRBD2. After removal of 1 base from V and 6 bases from J, the junction contained 9 bases not matched to a gene. Germline-derived CDR1 and CDR2 are SGHAT and FQNNGV. This CDR3 comprises 15 residues. CDR3 DNA: TGTGCCAGCAGCTTAGTGGCGGGAGATCTCTCCGAGCAGTACTTC. As protein: CASSLVAGDLSEQYF.

This chain joins TRBV18 and TRBJ2-1; tentative D call: TRBD1 (6 bases). The V gene's germline CDR1 is KGHSH and CDR2 LQKENI. CDR3 length: 14 amino acids. Trimming shortened V by 3 bases and J by 6 bases, and 12 bases separated the two germline ends. The DNA for the CDR3 is TGTGCCAGCTCACCCCAGGGGCTCCTCAATGAGCAGTTCTTC. Protein sequence: CASSPQGLLNEQFF. The whole variable domain, remainder taken from reference TRBV18 and TRBJ2-1, is NAGVMQNPRHLVRRRGQEARLRCSPMKGHSHVYWYRQLPEEGLKFMVYLQKENIIDESGMPKERFSAEFPKEGPSILRIQQVVRGDSAAYFCASSPQGLLNEQFFGPGTRLTVL.

This clone has a handful of counts. J is TRBJ2-7 and V is TRBV5-4; 8 bases line up with TRBD2. V lost 0 bases, J lost 1 base, and 6 bases stayed unmatched. CDR1 and CDR2 (germline): SGHNT, YYREEE (reference sequence). This CDR3 has 16 amino acids. The CDR3 here is CASSLGSGKASYEQYF. CDR3 DNA sequence: TGTGCCAGCAGCTTGGGTAGCGGGAAGGCGTCCTACGAGCAGTACTTC.

The rearrangement links TRBV7-8 to TRBJ2-2, with TRBD2 matching over 8 bases. With 5 bases clipped from V and 6 bases from J, the junction kept 8 bases outside the gene matches. The CDR3 has 15 amino acids. Germline V gene lookup returns CDR1 SGHVS and CDR2 FQNEAQ. The CDR3 reads CASSLQAGASGELFF. The CDR3, as DNA: TGTGCCAGCAGCCTCCAAGCGGGAGCGTCCGGGGAGCTGTTTTTT. The full variable domain, with the rest looked up from reference TRBV7-8 and TRBJ2-2, is GAGVSQSPRYKVAKRGQDVALRCDPISGHVSLFWYQQALGQGPEFLTYFQNEAQLDKSGLPSDRFFAERPEGSVSTLKIQRTQQEDSAVYLCASSLQAGASGELFFGEGSRLTVL.

This chain uses TRBV7-6 with TRBJ2-7; TRBD2 matches at 13 bases. V lost 5 bases, J lost 2 bases, and 9 bases stayed unmatched. From germline, CDR1 is SGHVS and CDR2 FNYEAQ. The CDR3 has 17 amino acids. The CDR3 DNA follows: TGTGCCAGCAGCGAGACTAGCGGGGGGTCCTTTACCTACGAGCAGTACTTC. Encoded protein: CASSETSGGSFTYEQYF.

The V gene is TRBV7-3, the J gene TRBJ2-5, with 15 positions matching TRBD2. This CDR3 spans 16 amino acids. Germline V gene lookup returns CDR1 SGHTA and CDR2 FQGTGA. V shed 5 bases and J 5 bases; nucleotides not matched to a gene: 6. CDR3 amino acids: CASSPGGLAGGETQYF. CDR3 in DNA: TGTGCCAGCAGCCCAGGGGGACTAGCGGGGGGTGAGACCCAGTACTTC.

The rearrangement links TRBV19 to TRBJ1-3, with a possible D match to TRBD1 (5 bases). The CDR3 is made up of 13 amino acids. V was pared by 4 bases and J by 8 bases, with 12 bases between. Germline CDR1 LNHDA, CDR2 SQIVND (reference sequence). The CDR3 is CASSSREVYTIYF. The CDR3 bases are TGTGCCAGTAGTAGCAGGGAGGTGTACACCATATATTTT.

The gene calls are TRBV7-9 and TRBJ1-1, with unresolved D. V lost 1 base to trimming and J lost 1 base, with 4 bases between them. Germline assignment: CDR1 SEHNR and CDR2 FQNEAQ (reference sequence). This CDR3 has 13 amino acids. CDR3 coding DNA: TGTGCCAGCAGCTTAGAGCCGAACACTGAAGCTTTCTTT. Its translation is CASSLEPNTEAFF.

V gene TRBV5-1 combines with J gene TRBJ1-4; D is perhaps TRBD1 (5 bases). Germline lookup yields CDR1 SGHRS and CDR2 YFSETQ. Trimming stripped 5 bases from V and 0 bases from J, with 8 bases between. The CDR3 runs to 14 residues. This CDR3 is CASRGGATNEKLFF. As DNA, the CDR3 is TGCGCCAGCAGGGGGGGGGCAACTAATGAAAAACTGTTTTTT.

The CDR3 protein is CASARLGGAGGRDTEAFF. The DNA of the CDR3 is TGTGCCAGCGCCCGGTTAGGGGGTGCGGGGGGACGTGACACTGAAGCTTTCTTT. The chain is built from TRBV2 and TRBJ1-1; the D gene is possibly TRBD1 (6 bases). There are 18 residues in the CDR3. Trimming removed 8 bases from V and 3 bases from J, with 28 bases in between. CDR1 and CDR2 (germline): SNHLY, FYNNEI.

Only one count was recorded for this clone. This sequence joins TRBV18 and TRBJ1-2; D unresolved. The CDR3 has 15 residues. The V and J ends lost 1 base and 1 base respectively, with 10 bases between them. The germline CDR1 and CDR2 sequences are KGHSH and LQKENI. The chain's CDR3 is CASSPRTDFNYGYTF. The DNA for the CDR3 is TGTGCCAGCTCACCACGTACAGATTTTAACTATGGCTACACCTTC.

The chain joins TRBV9 to TRBJ2-6, with 9 bases identical to TRBD1. The CDR3 contains 19 residues. The V segment lost 3 bases and the J segment 2 bases; nucleotides outside the gene matches: 12. Germline V CDR1 and CDR2: SGDLS, YYNGEE. The CDR3 loop is CASSDNPGQGGPGANVLTF. CDR3 coding DNA: TGTGCCAGCAGCGATAATCCGGGACAGGGAGGTCCTGGGGCCAACGTCCTGACTTTC.

In its sample, this clone was seen once. The CDR3 DNA sequence: TGTGCCAGTAGTGGACAGTTAAACTATGGCTACACCTTC. It encodes CASSGQLNYGYTF. The chain recombines TRBV19 with TRBJ1-2; D may be TRBD1 (6 bases). Trimming left V 5 bases short and J 2 bases short, with 9 bases between. The CDR3 contains 13 residues. CDR1 is LNHDA, CDR2 SQIVND, per germline (reference sequence).

This chain connects TRBV28 to TRBJ1-2, with D perhaps matching TRBD1 (5 bases). Per germline, CDR1 MDHEN and CDR2 SYDVKM. The CDR3 is 16 amino acids. Trimming removed 6 bases from V and 4 bases from J, with 21 bases in between. The CDR3 sequence: CASSLKSPGLRYGYTF. CDR3 DNA sequence: TGTGCCAGCAGCCTCAAATCTCCGGGACTTCGCTATGGCTACACCTTC.

CDR3 protein: CASSLGQGVQETQYF. For the CDR3, the DNA is TGCGCCAGCAGCTTGGGGCAAGGGGTCCAAGAGACCCAGTACTTC. This chain joins TRBV5-1 and TRBJ2-5; weak D call: TRBD1 (5 bases). The germline V gene has CDR1 SGHRS and CDR2 YFSETQ. The length of the CDR3 is 15 residues. Trimming removed 0 bases from V and 1 base from J, with 10 bases in between.

The chain couples TRBV9 to TRBJ2-1; D perhaps matches TRBD2 (6 bases). Germline loops: CDR1 SGDLS, CDR2 YYNGEE. The CDR3 spans 15 residues. V was cut by 0 bases and J by 8 bases, with 15 bases left in between. The CDR3 nucleotides are TGTGCCAGCAGCGTAGAGTCTAGCGTTAGGGATGAGCAGTTCTTC. Its translation is CASSVESSVRDEQFF. The whole variable domain, remainder taken from reference TRBV9 and TRBJ2-1, is DSGVTQTPKHLITATGQRVTLRCSPRSGDLSVYWYQQSLDQGLQFLIQYYNGEERAKGNILERFSAQQFPDLHSELNLSSLELGDSALYFCASSVESSVRDEQFFGPGTRLTVL.

CDR3 in amino acids: CASILVGGQGALGFTQPQHF. CDR3 nucleotides: TGTGCCAGCATTCTAGTGGGGGGACAGGGGGCCCTTGGTTTTACTCAGCCCCAGCATTTT. The rearrangement links TRBV7-8 to TRBJ1-5; 12 bases agree with TRBD1. V shed 7 bases and J 6 bases; nucleotides not matched to a gene: 22. This CDR3 comprises 20 residues. The germline V gene encodes CDR1 SGHVS and CDR2 FQNEAQ.